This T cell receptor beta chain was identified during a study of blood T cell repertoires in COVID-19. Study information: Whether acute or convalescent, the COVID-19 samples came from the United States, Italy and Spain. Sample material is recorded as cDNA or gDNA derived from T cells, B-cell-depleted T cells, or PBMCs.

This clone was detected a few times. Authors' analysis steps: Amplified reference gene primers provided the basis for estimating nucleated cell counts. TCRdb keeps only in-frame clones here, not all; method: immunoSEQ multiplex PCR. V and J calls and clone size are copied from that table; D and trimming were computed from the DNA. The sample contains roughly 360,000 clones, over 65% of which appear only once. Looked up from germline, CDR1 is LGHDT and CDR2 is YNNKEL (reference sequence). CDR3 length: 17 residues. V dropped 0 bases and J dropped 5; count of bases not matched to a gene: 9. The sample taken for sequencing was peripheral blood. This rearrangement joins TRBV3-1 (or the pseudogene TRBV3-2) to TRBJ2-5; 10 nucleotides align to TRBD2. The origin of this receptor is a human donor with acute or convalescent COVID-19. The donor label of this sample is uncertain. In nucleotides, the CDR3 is TGTGCCAGCAGCCAAGATTACCCGGCTAGCGGGAGTGAGACCCAGTACTTC. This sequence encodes CASSQDYPASGSETQYF.